Following are 18 T cell receptor beta chains from one sample sequenced in a study of T-cell memory formation after mild COVID-19. In TCRdb, the 5' RACE reads were re-called with MiXCR into one record per CDR3 protein. This sample has 350,000 to 500,000 distinct CDR3 sequences; more than 20% occur once, and the top ten carry approximately 14%. Source material: PBMCs or a T cell subset sorted from them (not recorded which). The receptors were gathered from an adult woman who had mild COVID-19 (a few samples of this study predate the infection). Cell type and time point are not known.

V usage is TRBV12-3 or TRBV12-4 and J usage is TRBJ2-2, with D unclear. The CDR3 contains 18 residues. Trimming took off 3 bases at V and 2 bases at J, with 19 bases between the two ends. The CDR3 reads CASSFRLSEAVNTGELFF. DNA for the CDR3: TGTGCCAGCAGTTTTCGCCTCTCGGAAGCAGTCAACACCGGGGAGCTGTTTTTT.

The J gene is TRBJ1-2, the V gene TRBV5-1; perhaps TRBD1 as D (6 bases). Trimming shortened V by 0 bases and J by 4 bases, and 16 bases separated the two germline ends. There are 16 residues in the CDR3. Looked up from germline, CDR1 is SGHRS and CDR2 is YFSETQ. CDR3 residues: CASSLEVRGGGYGYTF. The CDR3 nucleotides read TGCGCCAGCAGCTTGGAGGTCAGGGGCGGCGGCTATGGCTACACCTTC.

This clonotype was seen at least ten times. V and J are TRBV29-1 and TRBJ2-1, with no clear D. CDR1 and CDR2 from the germline V gene are SQVTM and ANQGSEA. V was trimmed by 7 bases and J by 5 bases, leaving 3 bases between them. The CDR3 is made up of 9 amino acids. The CDR3: CSADNEQFF. CDR3 sequence (DNA): TGCAGCGCCGACAATGAGCAGTTCTTC.

CDR3 sequence: CASTPPGQVIAFNEQFF. The CDR3 DNA reads TGTGCCAGCACACCACCGGGACAGGTCATCGCCTTCAATGAGCAGTTCTTC. V and J are TRBV27 and TRBJ2-1; 8 bases match TRBD1. The junction had 17 bases not matched to a gene; V was cut back by 7 bases and J by 6 bases. Germline V gene sequence: CDR1 MNHEY, CDR2 SMNVEV (reference sequence). The length of the CDR3 is 17 residues.

The J gene is TRBJ2-5, the V gene TRBV10-2; D unresolved. CDR3 length: 14 amino acids. V was trimmed by 3 bases and J by 4 bases, leaving 12 bases between them. The V gene's germline CDR1 is WSHSY and CDR2 SAAADI. The CDR3 is CASSEVYLRETQYF. CDR3 in DNA: TGCGCCAGCAGTGAAGTCTACCTCCGAGAGACCCAGTACTTC.

This clonotype came up a few times. The chain joins TRBV9 to TRBJ2-7; 8 bases are shared with TRBD2. Germline assignment: CDR1 SGDLS and CDR2 YYNGEE. The CDR3 is 15 residues long. V was pared by 2 bases and J by 0 bases, with 4 bases of the junction left unmatched. Written as DNA, the CDR3 is TGTGCCAGCAGCGTTGGACTAGCCGCCTCCTACGAGCAGTACTTC. This codes for CASSVGLAASYEQYF.

This clonotype was seen a handful of times. V is TRBV14 and J is TRBJ1-1; D unresolved. The CDR3 is made up of 13 amino acids. The germline V gene has CDR1 SGHDN and CDR2 FVKESK. V lost 0 bases and J 1 base, leaving 3 bases between the germline ends. CDR3 region: CASSQDRNTEAFF. DNA for the CDR3: TGTGCCAGCAGCCAAGACAGGAACACTGAAGCTTTCTTT.

The chain couples TRBV28 to TRBJ2-3; 11 bases are a match to TRBD2. V shed 5 bases, J shed 9 bases, and the junction held 13 bases outside the gene matches. Looked up from germline, CDR1 is MDHEN and CDR2 is SYDVKM. The CDR3 totals 16 residues. The CDR3 loop reads CASSPWTSGPGMTQYF. The CDR3 coding sequence is TGTGCCAGCAGTCCCTGGACTAGCGGGCCAGGTATGACGCAGTATTTT. Filled out from reference TRBV28 and TRBJ2-3, the complete variable domain reads DVKVTQSSRYLVKRTGEKVFLECVQDMDHENMFWYRQDPGLGLRLIYFSYDVKMKEKGDIPEGYSVSREKKERFSLILESASTNQTSMYLCASSPWTSGPGMTQYFGPGTRLTVL.

This clonotype occurred a few times. This rearrangement joins TRBV7-3 to TRBJ2-1, with D tentatively TRBD1 (5 bases). The germline CDR1 and CDR2 sequences are SGHTA and FQGTGA. CDR3 length: 14 residues. V gave up 5 bases and J gave up 6 bases, with 14 bases separating them. The CDR3 DNA reads TGTGCCAGCAGCACCCGACAGACCCGCAATGAGCAGTTCTTC. This encodes CASSTRQTRNEQFF.

This clonotype was seen a handful of times. The chain recombines TRBV19 with TRBJ1-2, with D unresolved. V shed 8 bases and J shed 5 bases, with 15 bases lying between them. Germline CDR1 is LNHDA and CDR2 is SQIVND (reference sequence). The CDR3 has 13 residues. The CDR3 DNA reads as TGTGCCAGTTCTACAGAGCTTTTTTATGGCTACACCTTC. Translated, it gives CASSTELFYGYTF.

This clonotype was counted many times. CDR3 bases: TGTGCCAGCAGCCAACGGCGTGGGGTCCGAGAGACCCAGTACTTC. It encodes CASSQRRGVRETQYF. The rearrangement links TRBV14 to TRBJ2-5; D ambiguous. V shed 2 bases and J shed 4 bases, with 14 bases lying between them. This CDR3 contains 15 residues. The germline V gene has CDR1 SGHDN and CDR2 FVKESK.

This clonotype was seen a few times. The chain employs TRBV6-5 and TRBJ2-5, with 10 bases identical to TRBD2. Unmatched junction bases numbered 6, after V lost 10 bases and J lost 1 base. The germline CDR1 and CDR2 sequences are MNHEY and SVGAGI. This CDR3 comprises 14 residues. CDR3 bases: TGTGCCACCAGGACTAGCGGATTCCAAGAGACCCAGTACTTC. Protein: CATRTSGFQETQYF.

This rearrangement joins TRBV12-3 or TRBV12-4 to TRBJ2-3; the match to TRBD1 covers 12 bases. The CDR3 is made up of 16 amino acids. The junction had 4 bases not matched to a gene; V was cut back by 5 bases and J by 1 base. CDR3 protein: CASSRGDRGRTDTQYF. The CDR3, as DNA: TGTGCCAGCAGTCGCGGGGACAGGGGGCGCACAGATACGCAGTATTTT.

This clonotype was seen more than once but under ten times. V is TRBV11-2 and J is TRBJ2-3; D possibly corresponds to TRBD2 (6 bases). The ends were cut back, 8 bases at V and 2 bases at J, with 20 bases in the middle. CDR1 and CDR2 from the germline V gene are SGHAT and FQNNGV. This CDR3 has 16 residues. The DNA of the CDR3 is TGTGCCAGCCGCGACCCCGGGAGACGCTACACAGATACGCAGTATTTT. It encodes CASRDPGRRYTDTQYF.

This clonotype was seen only a few times. The chain has TRBV20-1 and TRBJ1-6; the D gene is possibly TRBD1 (6 bases). CDR1 DFQATT and CDR2 SNEGSKA come from the germline V gene (reference sequence). V dropped 3 bases and J dropped 5 bases, with 11 bases sitting between them. The CDR3 extends over 14 amino acids. The CDR3 DNA reads as TGCAGTGCTAGTGCACGGACAGATAATTCACCCCTCCACTTT. Translated, it gives CSASARTDNSPLHF.

This sequence joins TRBV5-1 and TRBJ1-3; the D gene is possibly TRBD1 (5 bases). This CDR3 comprises 15 residues. V was trimmed by 0 bases and J by 4 bases, leaving 11 bases between them. Per the germline V gene, CDR1 is SGHRS and CDR2 is YFSETQ. The CDR3 here is CASSLAQQAGNTIYF. CDR3 nucleotides: TGCGCCAGCAGCTTGGCTCAACAGGCCGGAAACACCATATATTTT.

V gene TRBV5-1 combines with J gene TRBJ2-7; D is unclear. With 2 bases removed from V and 5 bases from J, the gap between germline ends came to 8 bases. Germline V gene data show CDR1 as SGHRS and CDR2 as YFSETQ. There are 12 residues in the CDR3. In DNA form, the CDR3 reads TGCGCCAGCAGCTTAAGTTCGGACGAGCAGTACTTC. It translates to CASSLSSDEQYF. The full variable domain, rest sourced from reference TRBV5-1 and TRBJ2-7, is KAGVTQTPRYLIKTRGQQVTLSCSPISGHRSVSWYQQTPGQGLQFLFEYFSETQRNKGNFPGRFSGRQFSNSRSEMNVSTLELGDSALYLCASSLSSDEQYFGPGTRLTVT.

This clonotype was seen just once. The V gene is TRBV4-3, the J gene TRBJ2-3; D perhaps matches TRBD2 (5 bases). Trimming took off 0 bases at V and 7 bases at J, with 8 bases between the two ends. The CDR3 sequence is 13 residues long. Germline values: CDR1 LGHNA, CDR2 YSLEER. CDR3 sequence: CASSQERVYTQYF. In nucleotides, the CDR3 is TGCGCCAGCAGCCAAGAGAGGGTGTATACGCAGTATTTT.